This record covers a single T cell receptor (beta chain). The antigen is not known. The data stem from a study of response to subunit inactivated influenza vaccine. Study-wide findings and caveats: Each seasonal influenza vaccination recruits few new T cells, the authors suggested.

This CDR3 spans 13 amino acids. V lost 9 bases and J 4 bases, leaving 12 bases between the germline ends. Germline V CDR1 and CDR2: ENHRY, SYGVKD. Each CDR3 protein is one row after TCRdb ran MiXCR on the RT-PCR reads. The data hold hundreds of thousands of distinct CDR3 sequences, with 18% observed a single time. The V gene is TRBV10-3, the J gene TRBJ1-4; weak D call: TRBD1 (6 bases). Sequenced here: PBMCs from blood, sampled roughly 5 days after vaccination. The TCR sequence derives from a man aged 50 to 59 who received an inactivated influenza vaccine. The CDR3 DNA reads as TGTGCCATTAAACAGGGTAGTAATGAAAAACTGTTTTTT. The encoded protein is CAIKQGSNEKLFF.